This entry features one T cell receptor beta chain sequence. This entry is derived from a study of blood T cell repertoires in COVID-19. Study details: There were acute and convalescent COVID-19 samples, and they came from the United States, Italy and Spain. Sources were T cells, B-cell-depleted T cells, or PBMCs; the material itself was cDNA or gDNA.

The Seattle patients, enrolled during active infection, were followed longitudinally. CDR3 length equals 17 residues. V was pared by 6 bases and J by 4 bases, with 23 bases between. Germline V gene data show CDR1 as MDHEN and CDR2 as SYDVKM. In the original processing: Estimates of nucleated cell counts were drawn from the amplification of reference gene primers. Data came from immunoSEQ multiplex PCR; TCRdb stores just in-frame clones and leaves some out. V and J calls plus clone size are reproduced from that table; the DNA served to infer D and trimming. This table holds roughly 180,000 clones, roughly 77% found once.

The V call is TRBV28, the J call TRBJ2-3; D possibly corresponds to TRBD2 (6 bases). The sequenced sample was peripheral blood. The source of this sequence is a woman at least 80 years old with COVID-19, enrolled during active disease. CDR3 sequence: CASRPSGRDFVADTQYF. The CDR3 nucleotides read TGTGCCAGCAGACCCTCGGGGCGGGACTTTGTGGCAGATACGCAGTATTTT. Supplemented by reference TRBV28 and TRBJ2-3, the full variable domain reads DVKVTQSSRYLVKRTGEKVFLECVQDMDHENMFWYRQDPGLGLRLIYFSYDVKMKEKGDIPEGYSVSREKKERFSLILESASTNQTSMYLCASRPSGRDFVADTQYFGPGTRLTVL.